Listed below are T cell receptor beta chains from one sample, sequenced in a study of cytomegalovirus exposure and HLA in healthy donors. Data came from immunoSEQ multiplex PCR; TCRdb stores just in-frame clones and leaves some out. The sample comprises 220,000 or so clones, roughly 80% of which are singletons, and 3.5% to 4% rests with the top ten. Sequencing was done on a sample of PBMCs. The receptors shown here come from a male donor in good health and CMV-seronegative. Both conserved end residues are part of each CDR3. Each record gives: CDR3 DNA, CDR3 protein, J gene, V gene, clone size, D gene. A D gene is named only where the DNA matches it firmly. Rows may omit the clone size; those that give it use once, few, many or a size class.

DNA: TGTGCCAGCTCATCCAGTACAACTAATGAAAAACTGTTTTTT
CDR3: CASSSSTTNEKLFF
J: TRBJ1-4
V: TRBV18
size: NA
D: NA

DNA: TGTGCCAGCAGCTTAGGCCCGGAGGGACTAGCGTGGGAGCAGTACTTC
CDR3: CASSLGPEGLAWEQYF
J: TRBJ2-7
V: TRBV13
size: NA
D: TRBD2

DNA: TGTGCCAGTAGTATGTGGGCAGGGGGCTACGAGCAGTACTTC
CDR3: CASSMWAGGYEQYF
J: TRBJ2-7
V: TRBV19
size: NA
D: TRBD1

DNA: TGTGTCAGCAGTTCCCAGGGGCCGAAGAACACTGAAGCTTTCTTT
CDR3: CVSSSQGPKNTEAFF
J: TRBJ1-1
V: TRBV6-5
size: NA
D: NA

DNA: TGCGCCAGCAGTAGACTAGCGGGACAATCTTCCTACAATGAGCAGTTCTTC
CDR3: CASSRLAGQSSYNEQFF
J: TRBJ2-1
V: TRBV10-1
size: NA
D: TRBD2

DNA: TGCGCCAGCAGCTTGACCCCGGATCCGGGAGTGAAGCAGTACTTC
CDR3: CASSLTPDPGVKQYF
J: TRBJ2-7
V: TRBV5-1
size: once
D: NA

DNA: TGTGCCAGCAGTTTCGGGTTGCCCTACGAGCAGTACTTC
CDR3: CASSFGLPYEQYF
J: TRBJ2-7
V: TRBV28
size: NA
D: NA

DNA: TGTGCCAGCAGCCGTGGGCTAGCGGGGGACTACGAGCAGTACTTC
CDR3: CASSRGLAGDYEQYF
J: TRBJ2-7
V: TRBV9
size: NA
D: TRBD2

DNA: TGTGCCAGCAGCTTAGATCGAGCCCTAGCGGGTCTTTCCTACAATGAGCAGTTCTTC
CDR3: CASSLDRALAGLSYNEQFF
J: TRBJ2-1
V: TRBV11-3
size: NA
D: TRBD2

DNA: TGCAGCGTTGAAGCCCCGGGCGGTGGACAGCTCTACGAGCAGTACTTC
CDR3: CSVEAPGGGQLYEQYF
J: TRBJ2-7
V: TRBV29-1
size: NA
D: NA

DNA: TGTGCCAGCAGCCCCCCGAGGGGACAAAAGAAAGAGACCCAGTACTTC
CDR3: CASSPPRGQKKETQYF
J: TRBJ2-5
V: TRBV21-1
size: NA
D: NA

DNA: TGTGCCAGCAGCCCCGGGGGGATCCAAAACTATGGCTACACCTTC
CDR3: CASSPGGIQNYGYTF
J: TRBJ1-2
V: TRBV7-3
size: NA
D: NA

DNA: TGTGCCACCAGCAGAGATCGGGAGGACAGCTCCTACAATGAGCAGTTCTTC
CDR3: CATSRDREDSSYNEQFF
J: TRBJ2-1
V: TRBV15
size: NA
D: NA

DNA: TGTGCCAGCAGTACCGGTGGGAGCGAGCAGTACTTC
CDR3: CASSTGGSEQYF
J: TRBJ2-7
V: TRBV6-1
size: NA
D: NA

DNA: TGCGCCAGCAGCTTGGTCAGGGAACAAGAGACTCAGTACTTC
CDR3: CASSLVREQETQYF
J: TRBJ2-5
V: TRBV5-1
size: NA
D: NA

DNA: TGTGCCAGCAGCGCGGGACTAGCGAGGGAGCAGTACTTC
CDR3: CASSAGLAREQYF
J: TRBJ2-7
V: TRBV5-4
size: few
D: TRBD2

DNA: TGTGCCAGCAGCTTGGGGCAGTATAGCAATCAGCCCCAGCATTTT
CDR3: CASSLGQYSNQPQHF
J: TRBJ1-5
V: TRBV5-6
size: NA
D: NA

DNA: TGTGCCAGCAGCATGGGACAGGGATTCGATGAGCAGTTCTTC
CDR3: CASSMGQGFDEQFF
J: TRBJ2-1
V: TRBV7-6
size: NA
D: TRBD1

DNA: TGTGCCAGCAGTGAGCAGGGGCTTGGGGCCAACGTCCTGACTTTC
CDR3: CASSEQGLGANVLTF
J: TRBJ2-6
V: TRBV6-1
size: NA
D: NA

DNA: TGTGCCAGCAGTGGGGGGAGGGGGGGTGGCAATCAGCCCCAGCATTTT
CDR3: CASSGGRGGGNQPQHF
J: TRBJ1-5
V: TRBV6-1
size: NA
D: NA

DNA: TGTGCCAGCAGTTTCTTCGGGGAGCAGTACTTC
CDR3: CASSFFGEQYF
J: TRBJ2-7
V: TRBV27
size: NA
D: NA

DNA: TGCAGCATGACCAGGGCGGCAGAGACCCAGTACTTC
CDR3: CSMTRAAETQYF
J: TRBJ2-5
V: TRBV29-1
size: NA
D: NA

DNA: TGCGCCAGCAGCACCCGTACTAGCGGGAGGTACAATGAGCAGTTCTTC
CDR3: CASSTRTSGRYNEQFF
J: TRBJ2-1
V: TRBV4-1
size: NA
D: TRBD2

DNA: TGTGCCAGCAGCGTAGGACTAGCGAGAGTACCCGGCACCGGGGAGCTGTTTTTT
CDR3: CASSVGLARVPGTGELFF
J: TRBJ2-2
V: TRBV9
size: NA
D: TRBD2

DNA: TGTGCCAGCAGTTTTGGGGGGAGGACTGAAGCTTTCTTT
CDR3: CASSFGGRTEAFF
J: TRBJ1-1
V: TRBV28
size: NA
D: NA

DNA: TGTGCTAGCAGCTTAGGCGCGGGGAGGGGGGCTGAGACCCAGTACTTC
CDR3: CASSLGAGRGAETQYF
J: TRBJ2-5
V: TRBV7-7
size: NA
D: NA

DNA: TGCGCCAGCAGCTTGGATCCCAGGGGGCAAAGCGAGCAGTACTTC
CDR3: CASSLDPRGQSEQYF
J: TRBJ2-7
V: TRBV5-1
size: NA
D: TRBD1

DNA: TGCGCCAGCAGCTTGGGGACAGGGGCGTCTAACTATGGCTACACCTTC
CDR3: CASSLGTGASNYGYTF
J: TRBJ1-2
V: TRBV5-1
size: few
D: TRBD1

DNA: TGTGCCAGCAGTCTACAGGGGACCGGGGAGCTGTTTTTT
CDR3: CASSLQGTGELFF
J: TRBJ2-2
V: TRBV6-5
size: NA
D: TRBD1

DNA: TGTGCCAGCAGCTCCACCGCGGGGGGGAAGTACACTGAAGCTTTCTTT
CDR3: CASSSTAGGKYTEAFF
J: TRBJ1-1
V: TRBV7-9
size: NA
D: NA

DNA: TGTGCCAGCAGTGAATTTAACAGCTACGAGCAGTACTTC
CDR3: CASSEFNSYEQYF
J: TRBJ2-7
V: TRBV25-1
size: NA
D: NA

DNA: TGCGCCAGCAGTGACGATAGCGGGTTGACAGATACGCAGTATTTT
CDR3: CASSDDSGLTDTQYF
J: TRBJ2-3
V: TRBV10-1
size: NA
D: TRBD2

DNA: TGTGCCAGCAGCCACGGACAGGCCGTCGGCACCATATATTTT
CDR3: CASSHGQAVGTIYF
J: TRBJ1-3
V: TRBV13
size: NA
D: TRBD1

DNA: TGTGCCAGCAGCGTAGCAGCGGGTCGAACCTACGAGCAGTACTTC
CDR3: CASSVAAGRTYEQYF
J: TRBJ2-7
V: TRBV9
size: NA
D: NA

DNA: TGTGCCAGCTCACCACCGAATAGGGGTGGAGATACGCAGTATTTT
CDR3: CASSPPNRGGDTQYF
J: TRBJ2-3
V: TRBV18
size: NA
D: NA

DNA: TGTGCCAGCAGCCAGGACTACGATGTCGCAAATACGCAGTATTTT
CDR3: CASSQDYDVANTQYF
J: TRBJ2-3
V: TRBV9
size: few
D: NA

DNA: TGCGCCAGCAGCACAGGGACGGCCCACACAGATACGCAGTATTTT
CDR3: CASSTGTAHTDTQYF
J: TRBJ2-3
V: TRBV5-1
size: NA
D: NA

DNA: TGCGCCAGCAGCTTGTCTGCGGGAATAACCGGGGAGCTGTTTTTT
CDR3: CASSLSAGITGELFF
J: TRBJ2-2
V: TRBV5-1
size: NA
D: NA

DNA: TGTGCCAGTAGTCAGGAGAAGGGGGCCCTAGGTGAGCAGTACTTC
CDR3: CASSQEKGALGEQYF
J: TRBJ2-7
V: TRBV19
size: NA
D: TRBD1

DNA: TGTGCCAGCAGTGAAGGGCAGGGGGCGAACACTGAAGCTTTCTTT
CDR3: CASSEGQGANTEAFF
J: TRBJ1-1
V: TRBV2
size: NA
D: TRBD1

DNA: TGTGCCAGCAGCCGGACTAGCGGACCCACCTACGAGCAGTACTTC
CDR3: CASSRTSGPTYEQYF
J: TRBJ2-7
V: TRBV7-2
size: NA
D: TRBD2

DNA: TGTGCCAGCAGCTCAACTAGCGGGAGGTACAATGAGCAGTTCTTC
CDR3: CASSSTSGRYNEQFF
J: TRBJ2-1
V: TRBV7-2
size: NA
D: TRBD2

DNA: TGTGCCAGCAGTTTCTTTGAGACAGGGGACAGCTATGGCTACACCTTC
CDR3: CASSFFETGDSYGYTF
J: TRBJ1-2
V: TRBV28
size: few
D: TRBD1

DNA: TGTGCCACCAGCAGGGGGACACTCTACGAGCAGTACTTC
CDR3: CATSRGTLYEQYF
J: TRBJ2-7
V: TRBV15
size: NA
D: NA

DNA: TGTGCCAGCAGCTTGGGGGGGCTAGGTGGCTACACCTTC
CDR3: CASSLGGLGGYTF
J: TRBJ1-2
V: TRBV5-6
size: NA
D: NA

DNA: TGTGCCAGCAGCTTGACACGGCACGAGCAGTACTTC
CDR3: CASSLTRHEQYF
J: TRBJ2-7
V: TRBV11-2
size: NA
D: NA

DNA: TGTGCCAGCAGTGAAGCGCTTCTAGCGGGAAGTGGAGACGAGCAGTACTTC
CDR3: CASSEALLAGSGDEQYF
J: TRBJ2-7
V: TRBV2
size: NA
D: TRBD2

DNA: TGTGCCAGCTCACCTAACCCCGGAGGCCTTGGAGGTGGTGAGCAGTTCTTC
CDR3: CASSPNPGGLGGGEQFF
J: TRBJ2-1
V: TRBV18
size: NA
D: NA

DNA: TGTGCCAGCAGTTTAGGACTAGCGGTCTACGAGCAGTACTTC
CDR3: CASSLGLAVYEQYF
J: TRBJ2-7
V: TRBV27
size: NA
D: TRBD2

DNA: TGTGCCACCGGGGGACAGGGACGATCGGGTTCGAATCAGCCCCAGCATTTT
CDR3: CATGGQGRSGSNQPQHF
J: TRBJ1-5
V: TRBV10-3
size: NA
D: TRBD1

DNA: TGTGCCATCAATTCTGAGCCGGGACAGAGCTTACAAGAGACCCAGTACTTC
CDR3: CAINSEPGQSLQETQYF
J: TRBJ2-5
V: TRBV10-3
size: NA
D: TRBD1

DNA: TGTGCCAGCAGCTTGGTGGGACAGGGTTGGCACGAGCAGTACTTC
CDR3: CASSLVGQGWHEQYF
J: TRBJ2-7
V: TRBV5-5
size: once
D: TRBD1

DNA: TGTGCCAGCAGCTTATCTCCCGGGGAGCTGTTTTTT
CDR3: CASSLSPGELFF
J: TRBJ2-2
V: TRBV11-3
size: NA
D: NA

DNA: TGCGCCAGCAGCGTAGGAGCCGGGACAGGGGGCTACGAGCAGTACTTC
CDR3: CASSVGAGTGGYEQYF
J: TRBJ2-7
V: TRBV5-1
size: NA
D: TRBD1

DNA: TGTGCCAGCAGTGAAGGAGGTAGACGCCTGAGCTCTGGGGCCAACGTCCTGACTTTC
CDR3: CASSEGGRRLSSGANVLTF
J: TRBJ2-6
V: TRBV2
size: NA
D: NA

DNA: TGTGCCAGCAGCACCAATTGGGGGGGGCAGTTCTTC
CDR3: CASSTNWGGQFF
J: TRBJ2-1
V: TRBV5-4
size: NA
D: TRBD2

DNA: TGTGCCAGCTCACTCGGGGACAGGGGACGGCAAGAGACCCAGTACTTC
CDR3: CASSLGDRGRQETQYF
J: TRBJ2-5
V: TRBV18
size: NA
D: TRBD1